Presented here are 11 T cell receptor beta chains from one specimen sequenced in a study of blood T cell repertoires in COVID-19. Produced via immunoSEQ multiplex PCR; TCRdb's table is partial and in-frame only. The sample records 150,000 to 200,000 clones, 80% to 85% being singletons. Material for sequencing was peripheral blood. Receptor source: a woman aged 70-85 years with COVID-19, enrolled during active disease.

The chain carries TRBV19 and TRBJ1-6; no reliable D call. The germline CDR1 and CDR2 sequences are LNHDA and SQIVND (reference sequence). The length of the CDR3 is 15 residues. Deletions cut 3 bases from V and 3 bases from J, with 9 bases between. CDR3: CASSMAGSYNSPLHF. CDR3 bases: TGTGCCAGTAGTATGGCAGGAAGCTATAATTCACCCCTCCACTTT.

The CDR3 nucleotides read TGTGCCAGCAGCCCGAGTCGACAGCGGAACACTGAAGCTTTCTTT. Its translation is CASSPSRQRNTEAFF. The chain is built from TRBV5-4 and TRBJ1-1, with a weak D call TRBD1 (5 bases). Germline V CDR1 and CDR2: SGHNT, YYREEE (reference sequence). This CDR3 is built from 15 residues. The V and J ends lost 4 bases and 1 base respectively, with 14 bases between them.

This clone has only a few counts. The rearrangement links TRBV11-1 to TRBJ2-7; 7 bases align to TRBD2. Germline CDR1 reads SGHAT; CDR2 reads FQDESV (reference sequence). There are 15 residues in the CDR3. After removal of 0 bases from V and 3 bases from J, the junction contained 5 bases not matched to a gene. CDR3 DNA sequence: TGTGCCAGCAGCTTAGCGCTCCAGCGGGACTACGAGCAGTACTTC. It codes for CASSLALQRDYEQYF. The entire variable domain, with the rest obtained from reference TRBV11-1 and TRBJ2-7, is as follows: EAEVAQSPRYKITEKSQAVAFWCDPISGHATLYWYRQILGQGPELLVQFQDESVVDDSQLPKDRFSAERLKGVDSTLKIQPAELGDSAMYLCASSLALQRDYEQYFGPGTRLTVT.

This clone has more than one count but fewer than ten. The chain uses TRBV24-1 and TRBJ1-1, with 7 bases identical to TRBD1. This CDR3 spans 14 amino acids. The germline gives CDR1 KGHDR, CDR2 SFDVKD. Germline trimming cut 5 bases from V and 1 base from J; bases unmatched to any gene: 3. The CDR3 sequence: CATSGTGANTEAFF. The CDR3 bases are TGTGCCACCAGTGGGACAGGAGCGAACACTGAAGCTTTCTTT.

The CDR3 nucleotides read TGTGCCACCAGCCGGGACAGGGAGGACTATGGCTACACCTTC. Translation gives CATSRDREDYGYTF. The chain has TRBV15 and TRBJ1-2; 9 bases fit TRBD1. Looked up from germline, CDR1 is LNHNV and CDR2 is YYDKDF (reference sequence). CDR3 length: 14 amino acids. V was clipped by 5 bases and J by 3 bases; unmatched bases: 4.

CDR3 residues: CASSLGTDNQPQHF. The CDR3 region has the DNA TGTGCCAGCAGCCTGGGGACAGACAATCAGCCCCAGCATTTT. The chain joins TRBV3-1 (or the pseudogene TRBV3-2) to TRBJ1-5; TRBD1 aligns across 7 bases. CDR3 length equals 14 residues. CDR1 and CDR2 (germline): LGHDT, YNNKEL (reference sequence). Trimming removed 4 bases from V and 3 bases from J; junction bases left unmatched: 3.

V usage is TRBV6-7 and J usage is TRBJ2-7, with TRBD1 matching 7 bases. TRBV6-7 is assigned to the ORF class and has an uncertain function. The CDR3 loop spans 12 amino acids. The V segment lost 5 bases and the J segment 3 bases; nucleotides outside the gene matches: 1. The CDR3 DNA is TGTGCCAGCAGTACAGGGGACTACGAGCAGTACTTC. It specifies CASSTGDYEQYF.

The V call is TRBV2, the J call TRBJ1-3, with 9 bases fitting TRBD1. V lost 6 bases, J lost 8 bases, and 8 bases stayed unmatched. This CDR3 comprises 14 residues. Germline loops: CDR1 SNHLY, CDR2 FYNNEI. CDR3: CASRPGQGGDTIYF. DNA of the CDR3: TGTGCCAGCAGGCCGGGACAGGGAGGAGACACCATATATTTT. Variable domain in full (rest from reference TRBV2 and TRBJ1-3): EPEVTQTPSHQVTQMGQEVILRCVPISNHLYFYWYRQILGQKVEFLVSFYNNEISEKSEIFDDQFSVERPDGSNFTLKIRSTKLEDSAMYFCASRPGQGGDTIYFGEGSWLTVV.

The chain has TRBV7-2 and TRBJ1-2; D perhaps matches TRBD1 (5 bases). V was cut by 5 bases and J by 4 bases, with 14 bases left in between. This CDR3 comprises 14 residues. From germline, CDR1 is SGHTA and CDR2 FQGNSA. The CDR3 here is CASSPRTGGYGYTF. Here the CDR3 DNA reads TGTGCCAGCAGCCCTAGGACCGGGGGCTATGGCTACACCTTC.

The V and J genes are TRBV6-6 and TRBJ1-4; 8 bases fit TRBD1. In germline, CDR1 is MNHNY, CDR2 SVGAGI (reference sequence). The J segment lost 7 bases and the V segment lost 4 bases, leaving 5 bases of the junction unmatched. The CDR3 totals 14 residues. CDR3 coding DNA: TGTGCCAGCAGTTCAGGGGGCGCAAGTGAAAAACTGTTTTTT. This translates into CASSSGGASEKLFF.

J is TRBJ2-1 and V is TRBV10-3; 14 bases match TRBD2. The CDR3 is 20 residues long. The junction had 8 bases not matched to a gene; V was cut back by 0 bases and J by 1 base. The germline CDR1 and CDR2 sequences are ENHRY and SYGVKD. The CDR3 DNA is TGTGCCATCAGTGAGTCGATGGGACTAGCGGGAGCGGGGTCCTACAATGAGCAGTTCTTC. It encodes CAISESMGLAGAGSYNEQFF.